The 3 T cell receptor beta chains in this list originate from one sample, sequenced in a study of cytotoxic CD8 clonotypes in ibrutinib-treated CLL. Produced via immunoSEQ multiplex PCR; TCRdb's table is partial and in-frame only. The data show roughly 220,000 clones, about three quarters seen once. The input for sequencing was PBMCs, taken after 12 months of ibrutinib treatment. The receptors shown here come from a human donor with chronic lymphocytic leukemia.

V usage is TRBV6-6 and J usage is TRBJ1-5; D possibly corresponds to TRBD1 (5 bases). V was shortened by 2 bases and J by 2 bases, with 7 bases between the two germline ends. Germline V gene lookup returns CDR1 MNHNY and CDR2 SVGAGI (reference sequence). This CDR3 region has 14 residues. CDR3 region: CASSYSRGNQPQHF. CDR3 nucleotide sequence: TGTGCCAGCAGTTACAGCAGGGGCAATCAGCCCCAGCATTTT.

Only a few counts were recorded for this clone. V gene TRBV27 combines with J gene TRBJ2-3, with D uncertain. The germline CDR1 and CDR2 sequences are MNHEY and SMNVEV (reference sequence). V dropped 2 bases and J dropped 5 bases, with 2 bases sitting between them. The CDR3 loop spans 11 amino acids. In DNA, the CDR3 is TGTGCCAGCAGTTTACGAGATACGCAGTATTTT. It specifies CASSLRDTQYF.

The CDR3 sequence: CASSRDRPNQPQHF. The DNA for the CDR3 is TGTGCCAGCAGCCGGGACAGACCTAATCAGCCCCAGCATTTT. The chain combines TRBV7-2 with TRBJ1-5; 7 nucleotides align to TRBD1. The CDR3 contains 14 residues. Germline V gene lookup returns CDR1 SGHTA and CDR2 FQGNSA. Trimming removed 5 bases from V and 4 bases from J; junction bases left unmatched: 5. The full variable domain, with the rest looked up from reference TRBV7-2 and TRBJ1-5, is GAGVSQSPSNKVTEKGKDVELRCDPISGHTALYWYRQSLGQGLEFLIYFQGNSAPDKSGLPSDRFSAERTGGSVSTLTIQRTQQEDSAVYLCASSRDRPNQPQHFGDGTRLSIL.